Described below is a single T cell receptor (beta chain) sequence and its context. The data stem from a study of control samples from healthy donors and cancer patients. TCRdb's copy holds only in-frame clones and misses some; the assay was immunoSEQ multiplex PCR. The table lists some 98,000 clones, roughly 83% of them singletons. This TCR came from a man in his 70s with lung cancer. Sequenced sample: PBMCs.

CDR3: CASSMDRVNTGELFF. The CDR3 nucleotides are TGTGCCAGTAGTATGGACAGGGTAAACACCGGGGAGCTGTTTTTT. The chain employs TRBV19 and TRBJ2-2, with 8 bases aligning to TRBD1. V lost 3 bases, J lost 2 bases, and 2 bases stayed unmatched. Germline V CDR1 and CDR2: LNHDA, SQIVND (reference sequence). This CDR3 has 15 amino acids.